One and the same sample provided the 29 T cell receptor beta chains below, sequenced in a study of T-cell memory formation after mild COVID-19. Each CDR3 protein is one row after TCRdb ran MiXCR on the 5' RACE reads. Of approximately 300,000 distinct CDR3 sequences detected, less than 20% appear once; the ten largest clones hold approximately 23%. Material: PBMCs or a T cell subset sorted from them (not recorded which). The source of these receptors is a man between 18 and 29 years old who had mild COVID-19 (a few samples of this study predate the infection). Cell type and time point are not known.

This chain joins TRBV11-3 and TRBJ2-1; D is undetermined. Trimming took off 5 bases at V and 3 bases at J, with 5 bases between the two ends. CDR1 and CDR2 from the germline V gene are SGHNT and YENEEA. This CDR3 is built from 12 residues. The CDR3 DNA reads as TGTGCCAGCAGCGCTCGCTACAATGAGCAGTTCTTC. Its translation: CASSARYNEQFF. The variable domain in full, with the rest retrieved from reference TRBV11-3 and TRBJ2-1, is EAGVVQSPRYKIIEKKQPVAFWCNPISGHNTLYWYLQNLGQGPELLIRYENEEAVDDSQLPKDRFSAERLKGVDSTLKIQPAELGDSAVYLCASSARYNEQFFGPGTRLTVL.

The chain couples TRBV5-1 to TRBJ2-3; 9 bases are a match to TRBD2. Germline V gives CDR1 SGHRS, CDR2 YFSETQ. The CDR3 spans 14 residues. V trimming: 3 bases; J trimming: 6 bases; junction bases outside the gene matches: 5. The CDR3 sequence: CASSYRGGGDTQYF. The CDR3 DNA is TGCGCCAGCAGCTACCGCGGGGGGGGCGATACGCAGTATTTT. Full variable domain (rest looked up from reference TRBV5-1 and TRBJ2-3): KAGVTQTPRYLIKTRGQQVTLSCSPISGHRSVSWYQQTPGQGLQFLFEYFSETQRNKGNFPGRFSGRQFSNSRSEMNVSTLELGDSALYLCASSYRGGGDTQYFGPGTRLTVL.

The chain joins TRBV7-9 to TRBJ2-1, with D possibly TRBD1 on 6 matching bases. This CDR3 is 18 amino acids long. Germline CDR1 and CDR2: SEHNR and FQNEAQ (reference sequence). V lost 2 bases, J lost 2 bases, and 19 bases lay in between. This CDR3 is CASSLPENRVQAYNEQFF. CDR3 in DNA: TGTGCCAGCAGCTTACCCGAAAACAGGGTCCAGGCCTACAATGAGCAGTTCTTC.

V and J are TRBV6-5 and TRBJ2-6; weak D call: TRBD2 (5 bases). Deletions cut 8 bases from V and 0 bases from J, with 11 bases between. Germline V lookup: CDR1 MNHEY, CDR2 SVGAGI. There are 15 residues in the CDR3. CDR3 in amino acids: CASGSAGSGANVLTF. CDR3 nucleotide sequence: TGTGCCAGCGGGTCCGCGGGCTCTGGGGCCAACGTCCTGACTTTC.

This clonotype was seen a handful of times. J is TRBJ1-4 and V is TRBV5-1; 9 bases align to TRBD1. V lost 4 bases, J lost 8 bases, and 6 bases stayed unmatched. Germline CDR1 reads SGHRS; CDR2 reads YFSETQ. The CDR3 totals 14 residues. The CDR3 region is CASSAGQGGEKLFF. The CDR3, as DNA: TGCGCCAGCAGCGCGGGACAGGGCGGCGAAAAACTGTTTTTT. Based on the CDR3 plus reference TRBV5-1 and TRBJ1-4, the full variable domain is KAGVTQTPRYLIKTRGQQVTLSCSPISGHRSVSWYQQTPGQGLQFLFEYFSETQRNKGNFPGRFSGRQFSNSRSEMNVSTLELGDSALYLCASSAGQGGEKLFFGSGTQLSVL.

The chain carries TRBV12-3 or TRBV12-4 and TRBJ1-5; D ambiguous. The CDR3 runs to 12 residues. In nucleotides, the CDR3 is TGTGCAAGCCGGCAGGGCAATCAGCCCCAGCATTTT. This gives the protein CASRQGNQPQHF.

The rearrangement uses TRBV3-1 and TRBJ1-5, with 9 bases fitting TRBD1. Trimming removed 1 base from V and 9 bases from J; junction bases left unmatched: 13. Germline assignment: CDR1 LGHDT and CDR2 YNNKEL (reference sequence). This CDR3 has 17 amino acids. The CDR3 loop reads CASSQGQGESIPSPQHF. As DNA, the CDR3 is TGTGCCAGCAGCCAAGGACAGGGGGAATCTATTCCATCGCCCCAGCATTTT.

The CDR3 loop reads CSVAPGNTIYF. CDR3 bases: TGCAGCGTTGCGCCTGGAAACACCATATATTTT. The V call is TRBV29-1, the J call TRBJ1-3; D not resolved. The germline V gene has CDR1 SQVTM and CDR2 ANQGSEA. The V and J ends lost 4 bases and 2 bases respectively, with 3 bases between them. There are 11 residues in the CDR3.

This clonotype came up a few times. The gene calls are TRBV20-1 and TRBJ2-3; TRBD2 aligns across 7 bases. Germline CDR1 is DFQATT and CDR2 is SNEGSKA (reference sequence). The CDR3 totals 16 residues. The trim removed 5 bases at V and 4 bases at J, leaving 15 bases unmatched. Here the CDR3 DNA reads TGCAGTGCTCAGAGGGGCGGGGGTTCTTGGGCAGATACGCAGTATTTT. This sequence encodes CSAQRGGGSWADTQYF.

The table lists this clonotype with many counts. The J gene is TRBJ1-4, the V gene TRBV7-2, with D unresolved. This CDR3 region has 15 residues. The germline V gene encodes CDR1 SGHTA and CDR2 FQGNSA. With 0 bases removed from V and 2 bases from J, the gap between germline ends came to 7 bases. DNA for the CDR3: TGTGCCAGCAGCTTAGCAGGGCCTACTAATGAAAAACTGTTTTTT. It yields the protein CASSLAGPTNEKLFF.

A few counts support this clonotype. J is TRBJ1-5 and V is TRBV6-1, with a tentative D call TRBD1 (6 bases). In germline, CDR1 is MNHNS, CDR2 SASEGT. The V end was cut by 8 bases, the J end by 3 bases, with 8 bases between. This CDR3 region has 12 residues. Here the CDR3 DNA reads TGTGCCAGCGGACAGATCAATCAGCCCCAGCATTTT. It encodes CASGQINQPQHF.

This clonotype was counted many times. The gene calls are TRBV7-2 and TRBJ2-7, with a weak D call TRBD2 (6 bases). Trimming took off 5 bases at V and 0 bases at J, with 14 bases between the two ends. The length of the CDR3 is 15 residues. Germline V CDR1 and CDR2: SGHTA, FQGNSA. Written as DNA, the CDR3 is TGTGCCAGCAGCCGGCCGGGACTTGGCTCCTACGAGCAGTACTTC. This codes for CASSRPGLGSYEQYF.

Only a few counts were recorded for this clonotype. This chain joins TRBV19 and TRBJ2-5; either TRBD1 or TRBD2 may supply D (5 bases each). The CDR3 contains 15 residues. The germline gives CDR1 LNHDA, CDR2 SQIVND (reference sequence). Trimming took 4 bases from V and 2 from J, leaving 14 bases between them. CDR3 region: CASSTGGGGQETQYF. CDR3 sequence (DNA): TGTGCCAGTAGTACTGGGGGTGGCGGGCAAGAGACCCAGTACTTC.

This clonotype came up a few times. The V and J genes are TRBV5-1 and TRBJ1-1; a possible D gene is TRBD1 (5 bases). The germline V and J ends were trimmed by 3 bases and 5 bases, with 17 bases remaining between them. CDR3 size: 15 residues. CDR1 is SGHRS and CDR2 is YFSETQ in the germline V gene. CDR3 sequence: CASSSDPGLPTEAFF. The CDR3 region has the DNA TGCGCCAGCAGCTCAGACCCAGGGCTCCCGACTGAAGCTTTCTTT. The full variable domain, with the rest looked up from reference TRBV5-1 and TRBJ1-1, is KAGVTQTPRYLIKTRGQQVTLSCSPISGHRSVSWYQQTPGQGLQFLFEYFSETQRNKGNFPGRFSGRQFSNSRSEMNVSTLELGDSALYLCASSSDPGLPTEAFFGQGTRLTVV.

This chain joins TRBV6-4 and TRBJ2-2, with 12 bases lining up with TRBD1. Germline CDR1 and CDR2: MRHNA and SNTAGT. The CDR3 loop spans 14 amino acids. The ends lost 6 bases at V and 7 bases at J; junction bases unmatched: 3. CDR3 sequence reads: CASRGQGAGGELFF. The CDR3 DNA reads TGTGCCAGCAGGGGACAGGGGGCTGGCGGGGAGCTGTTTTTT.

The chain links TRBV7-7 to TRBJ1-5; D gene unclear. V lost 3 bases and J 7 bases, leaving 16 bases between the germline ends. Germline V gene sequence: CDR1 SSHAT, CDR2 FNYEAQ (reference sequence). This CDR3 is 15 amino acids long. CDR3 loop: CASSFIPFNSQPQHF. The CDR3 bases are TGTGCCAGCAGCTTCATCCCCTTTAACAGCCAGCCCCAGCATTTT.

The chain joins TRBV7-6 to TRBJ2-5, with D possibly TRBD1 on 5 matching bases. V dropped 4 bases and J dropped 3 bases, with 12 bases sitting between them. Germline values: CDR1 SGHVS, CDR2 FNYEAQ. This CDR3 contains 14 residues. The CDR3 loop reads CASSSRQNKETQYF. CDR3 nucleotides: TGTGCCAGCAGCTCCCGACAGAATAAAGAGACCCAGTACTTC. The full variable domain, its missing parts supplied by reference TRBV7-6 and TRBJ2-5, is GAGVSQSPRYKVTKRGQDVALRCDPISGHVSLYWYRQALGQGPEFLTYFNYEAQQDKSGLPNDRFSAERPEGSISTLTIQRTEQRDSAMYRCASSSRQNKETQYFGPGTRLLVL.

In this sample, this clonotype turned up a few times. This chain connects TRBV5-1 to TRBJ1-3; the D is unclear. Germline CDR1 reads SGHRS; CDR2 reads YFSETQ. The CDR3 contains 14 residues. Between the trimmed V and J ends, which lost 4 bases and 2 bases, there was a span of 10 bases. This chain's CDR3 is CASSAATPGNTIYF. The CDR3 region has the DNA TGCGCCAGCAGCGCCGCAACCCCTGGAAACACCATATATTTT.

In this sample, this clonotype turned up many times. This chain uses TRBV5-1 with TRBJ2-1, with a possible D match to TRBD2 (6 bases). The V gene's germline CDR1 is SGHRS and CDR2 YFSETQ. Trimming removed 4 bases at V and 6 bases at J, with 11 bases between. This CDR3 region has 13 residues. This CDR3 is CASSLGGFNEQFF. Written as DNA, the CDR3 is TGCGCCAGCAGCCTGGGAGGTTTCAATGAGCAGTTCTTC.

The chain joins TRBV7-8 to TRBJ2-1; maybe TRBD2 (5 bases). Germline-derived CDR1 and CDR2 are SGHVS and FQNEAQ. V was trimmed by 7 bases and J by 10 bases, leaving 17 bases between them. CDR3 length: 13 amino acids. The DNA of the CDR3 is TGTGCCAGCACCCTCTCGAGAGGGAGCGAGCAGTTCTTC. Encoded protein: CASTLSRGSEQFF.

This clonotype was seen more than once but under ten times. V and J are TRBV7-9 and TRBJ1-2; the D is unclear. V was pared by 5 bases and J by 5 bases, with 21 bases between. The V gene's germline CDR1 is SEHNR and CDR2 FQNEAQ (reference sequence). This CDR3 has 16 amino acids. As DNA, the CDR3 is TGTGCCAGCAGCCCACTCTCGGGCCAGCCTTTATATGGCTACACCTTC. Amino acid sequence: CASSPLSGQPLYGYTF.

This clonotype was counted between two and nine times. The V and J genes are TRBV15 and TRBJ1-5; D gene uncertain. This CDR3 comprises 13 residues. Trimming took 8 bases from V and 0 from J, leaving 8 bases between them. CDR1 and CDR2 from the germline V gene are LNHNV and YYDKDF (reference sequence). Here the CDR3 DNA reads TGTGCCACCTCGCGCGGTAGCAATCAGCCCCAGCATTTT. Translating it yields CATSRGSNQPQHF.

This chain connects TRBV6-6 to TRBJ2-3; D ambiguous. Germline CDR1 is MNHNY and CDR2 is SVGAGI (reference sequence). V was cut by 6 bases and J by 6 bases, with 19 bases left in between. There are 15 residues in the CDR3. The CDR3 protein is CASSQPNAYVDTQYF. The CDR3 DNA follows: TGTGCCAGCAGCCAACCTAATGCTTACGTGGATACGCAGTATTTT.

In this sample, this clonotype turned up many times. The chain couples TRBV6-5 to TRBJ1-1; 7 nucleotides agree with TRBD1. The V and J ends lost 6 bases and 1 base, in that order; junction bases with no gene match: 5. The CDR3 loop spans 14 amino acids. Germline V gene sequence: CDR1 MNHEY, CDR2 SVGAGI. In DNA form, the CDR3 reads TGTGCCAGCAGGTCTACAGGGGCGAACACTGAAGCTTTCTTT. As protein: CASRSTGANTEAFF.

This clonotype has a handful of counts. The chain recombines TRBV5-6 with TRBJ2-4, with D possibly matching TRBD2 (5 bases). V gave up 2 bases and J gave up 6 bases, with 12 bases separating them. Germline CDR1 reads SGHDT; CDR2 reads YYEEEE. The CDR3 sequence is 14 residues long. The CDR3 DNA is TGTGCCAGCAGCTTCGGGATTGGAGGAAACATTCAGTACTTC. It specifies CASSFGIGGNIQYF.

This sequence joins TRBV4-3 and TRBJ1-1; 7 nucleotides agree with TRBD1. The germline V gene encodes CDR1 LGHNA and CDR2 YSLEER. V was clipped by 4 bases and J by 3 bases; unmatched bases: 5. This CDR3 contains 14 residues. The CDR3 is CASSLGQQDTEAFF. The CDR3 DNA reads as TGCGCCAGCAGCCTGGGACAGCAGGACACTGAAGCTTTCTTT.

The chain uses TRBV4-2 and TRBJ1-2, with TRBD1 identical over 8 bases. The germline gives CDR1 LGHNA, CDR2 YNFKEQ. The CDR3 contains 14 residues. Trimming took 4 bases from V and 7 from J; bases not matched to a gene: 8. CDR3 nucleotides: TGTGCCAGCAGCCCCGAGGACAGGGAAGCTGGCTACACCTTC. It specifies CASSPEDREAGYTF.

In its sample, this clonotype was seen many times. This chain connects TRBV9 to TRBJ2-1, with a possible D match to TRBD2 (7 bases). Deletions cut 3 bases from V and 0 bases from J, with 10 bases between. Germline-derived CDR1 and CDR2 are SGDLS and YYNGEE. The length of the CDR3 is 15 residues. The CDR3 region is CASSAGGSSYNEQFF. CDR3 nucleotide sequence: TGTGCCAGCAGCGCGGGGGGCAGCTCCTACAATGAGCAGTTCTTC. The full variable domain, rest sourced from reference TRBV9 and TRBJ2-1, is DSGVTQTPKHLITATGQRVTLRCSPRSGDLSVYWYQQSLDQGLQFLIQYYNGEERAKGNILERFSAQQFPDLHSELNLSSLELGDSALYFCASSAGGSSYNEQFFGPGTRLTVL.

The rearrangement joins TRBV24-1 to TRBJ2-3; 12 bases fit TRBD2. Germline V gene sequence: CDR1 KGHDR, CDR2 SFDVKD. The V and J ends lost 3 bases and 2 bases, in that order; junction bases with no gene match: 2. The CDR3 is 16 amino acids. CDR3 DNA sequence: TGTGCCACCAGTGATGGACTAGCGGGGTCCACAGATACGCAGTATTTT. The encoded protein is CATSDGLAGSTDTQYF.